The rows below give T cell receptor beta chains drawn from one sample of a study of CD8 T cells in Susac syndrome. Using its own MiXCR run on the immunoSEQ multiplex PCR reads, TCRdb lists one record per CDR3 protein. The sample lists 250,000 to 350,000 distinct CDR3 sequences, approximately 90% occurring once. Sequenced sample: CD4+ T cells from PBMCs. All receptors come from a human donor with multiple sclerosis. CDR3s include the opening cysteine and the closing phenylalanine or tryptophan. D genes are given only for firm matches. Clone size appears in some rows only: once, few, many, or a class for an expanded clone.

j_call clone_size v_call d_call cdr3_nt cdr3_aa
TRBJ1-2 few TRBV29-1 NA TGCAGCGTTGAAGGGGGTGGCTATGGCTACACCTTC CSVEGGGYGYTF
TRBJ1-1 NA TRBV11-1 NA TGTGCCAGCAGCCCGGGACGGGGGGCAATGAACACTGAAGCTTTCTTT CASSPGRGAMNTEAFF
TRBJ1-5 NA TRBV7-2 TRBD1 TGTGCCAGCAGCTATGGACAGGTGACCAATCAGCCCCAGCATTTT CASSYGQVTNQPQHF
TRBJ1-2 NA TRBV19 NA TGTGCCAGTAGTATAGAAGCAACAGGGAGGCAGGGTAACTATGGCTACACCTTC CASSIEATGRQGNYGYTF
TRBJ1-6 NA TRBV3-1 NA TGTGCCAGCAGCCTAGACTCTCTCGGCACAAGCCTCCACTTT CASSLDSLGTSLHF
TRBJ1-2 NA TRBV10-2 TRBD1 TGCGCCAGCAGTGAGTCCCGGGACAGGGGAGAGACCTTC CASSESRDRGETF
TRBJ1-1 NA TRBV5-4 NA TGTGCCAGCAGCCGACAGTGGTCCATCGAAGCTTTCTTT CASSRQWSIEAFF
TRBJ2-6 NA TRBV12-3/TRBV12-4 NA TGTGCCAGCAGTTTAGTAGGACTTTCCGTCCTGACTTTC CASSLVGLSVLTF
TRBJ2-1 NA TRBV6-2/TRBV6-3 NA TGTGCCAGCATACGGGCAGGGGCGACGGGTGAGCAGTTCTTC CASIRAGATGEQFF
TRBJ1-2 NA TRBV3-1 NA TGTGCCAGCAGCCAAGCGGACTATGGCTACACCTTC CASSQADYGYTF
TRBJ1-2 NA TRBV18 NA TGTGCCAGCTCACCCCGGGAATCGAGCTATGGCTACACCTTC CASSPRESSYGYTF
TRBJ2-4 NA TRBV19 NA TGTGCCAGTAGTAGGTGGGGTTTGGACATTCAGTACTTC CASSRWGLDIQYF
TRBJ2-5 once TRBV7-7 TRBD1 TGTGCTAGCAGCCGTAGACAGGGCCTAGAGACCCAGTACTTC CASSRRQGLETQYF
TRBJ1-5 few TRBV6-2/TRBV6-3 TRBD1 TGTGCCAGCAGTCCCGGGACAGGGGGCAATCAGCCCCAGCATTTT CASSPGTGGNQPQHF
TRBJ1-3 NA TRBV29-1 NA TGCAGCGGCAAACAGGACTCCTCTGGAAACACCATATATTTT CSGKQDSSGNTIYF
TRBJ2-1 NA TRBV6-2/TRBV6-3 NA TGTGCCAGCAGTTGGTTCCGGGGGTACAATGAGCAGTTCTTC CASSWFRGYNEQFF
TRBJ2-5 NA TRBV29-1 NA TGCAGCGTTGGTAGAAGGGAGACCCAGTACTTC CSVGRRETQYF
TRBJ1-2 NA TRBV7-9 NA TGTGCCAGCAGCTTACAGTCGGACAGCCCATACTATGGCTACACCTTC CASSLQSDSPYYGYTF
TRBJ2-7 NA TRBV6-2/TRBV6-3 NA TGTGCCAGCAGTTATTGGGCTCCCTACGAGCAGTACTTC CASSYWAPYEQYF
TRBJ2-1 NA TRBV24-1 NA TGTGCCACCAGTGAGTTAACGGGGGATGAGCAGTTCTTC CATSELTGDEQFF
TRBJ1-2 NA TRBV14 TRBD1 TGTGCCAGCAGCCACCTGGACAGGGGGTGGTATGGCTACACCTTC CASSHLDRGWYGYTF
TRBJ2-3 NA TRBV7-2 TRBD2 TGTGCCAGCAGCTTAGCTAGCGGGGTAGGATCAGATACGCAGTATTTT CASSLASGVGSDTQYF
TRBJ2-3 NA TRBV19 NA TGTGCCAGTAGTCTCATACAGGGCACAGATACGCAGTATTTT CASSLIQGTDTQYF
TRBJ1-1 NA TRBV12-3/TRBV12-4 NA TGTGCCAGCAGGAAAATAGCCAACACTGAAGCTTTCTTT CASRKIANTEAFF
TRBJ2-3 NA TRBV7-9 NA TGTGCCAGCAGCTTGGCCCCGACCAGTAGCGGAGGCACAGATACGCAGTATTTT CASSLAPTSSGGTDTQYF
TRBJ2-7 NA TRBV20-1 TRBD1 TGCAGTGCCAGGGGGCCCAAGTTTCCCTACGAGCAGTACTTC CSARGPKFPYEQYF
TRBJ1-1 NA TRBV19 NA TGTGCCAGTAGTATATATCGGGGAGGGATCCACATGAACACTGAAGCTTTCTTT CASSIYRGGIHMNTEAFF
TRBJ1-1 NA TRBV10-1 NA TGCGCCAGCAGTGAATTAAGGGCAGCCGAAGCTTTCTTT CASSELRAAEAFF
TRBJ1-1 NA TRBV15 NA TGTGCCACCAGCAGTAGACCGTACACTGAAGCTTTCTTT CATSSRPYTEAFF
TRBJ1-2 NA TRBV2 TRBD1 TGTGCCAGCAGTAAAAACAGGGGCTCAGGGGTGGATGGCTACACCTTC CASSKNRGSGVDGYTF
TRBJ1-4 NA TRBV11-2 NA TGTGCCAGCAGCCCCGTCTCGGGCGCTCGTGGCGAAAAACTGTTTTTT CASSPVSGARGEKLFF
TRBJ1-2 NA TRBV7-2 NA TGTGCCAGCAGCTCCTCCGGGACTCCGACCCGAGGCTACACCTTC CASSSSGTPTRGYTF
TRBJ2-5 NA TRBV19 TRBD2 TGTGCCAGTAGTCAACTAGCGGGGCTCCAAGAGACCCAGTACTTC CASSQLAGLQETQYF
TRBJ1-1 few TRBV20-1 NA TGCAGTGCTAGATCTGTAACAGGGACGAGTAACACTGAAGCTTTCTTT CSARSVTGTSNTEAFF
TRBJ1-1 NA TRBV29-1 TRBD1 TGCAGCGTTGCAGTCCAGGGGGACACTGAAGCTTTCTTT CSVAVQGDTEAFF
TRBJ2-5 few TRBV12-3/TRBV12-4 NA TGTGCCAGCAGTTTAACTAGGGGCCAAGAGACCCAGTACTTC CASSLTRGQETQYF
TRBJ2-5 NA TRBV5-4 TRBD1 TGTGCCAGCAGCCGAGACAGGGACGAGACCCAGTACTTC CASSRDRDETQYF
TRBJ1-1 NA TRBV7-9 NA TGTGCCAGCAGCCCCTACTCCACGGCGAACACTGAAGCTTTCTTT CASSPYSTANTEAFF
TRBJ2-1 once TRBV19 NA TGTGCCAGTACCCGCGGAGGAGCTTTGGTACGAGGGTCCTACAATGAGCAGTTCTTC CASTRGGALVRGSYNEQFF
TRBJ1-2 NA TRBV24-1 NA TGTGCCACCAGTGATGTGGACAGAAATGGCTACACCTTC CATSDVDRNGYTF
TRBJ2-1 NA TRBV7-9 NA TGTGCCAGCAGCTTAGGCATTACGGACTACAATGAGCAGTTCTTC CASSLGITDYNEQFF
TRBJ1-5 NA TRBV19 TRBD1 TGTGCCAGCTACAGATCCGGACAGGGGCCCGTTTGGCATTTT CASYRSGQGPVWHF
TRBJ2-1 NA TRBV3-1 TRBD1 TGTGCCAGCAGCCAAGGAGTATGGGACAGCAGATACAATGAGCAGTTCTTC CASSQGVWDSRYNEQFF
TRBJ1-1 NA TRBV12-3/TRBV12-4 NA TGTGCCAGCAGCCGGGGGGCTTGGAACACTGAAGCTTTCTTT CASSRGAWNTEAFF
TRBJ2-7 few TRBV7-2 TRBD1 TGTGCCAGCAGAGACAGGGGAAGCTCCTACGAGCAGTACTTC CASRDRGSSYEQYF
TRBJ2-1 NA TRBV7-9 NA TGTGCCAGCAGCTTCTTTGGCGGCCGAAAGGATGAGCAGTTCTTC CASSFFGGRKDEQFF
TRBJ1-4 NA TRBV7-9 NA TGTGCCAGCACCCAGGGCCGGATATCAACTCAAAAACTGTTTTTT CASTQGRISTQKLFF
TRBJ1-5 NA TRBV7-2 NA TGTGCCAGCAGCCAACGAATAAATCAGCCCCAGCATTTT CASSQRINQPQHF
TRBJ1-1 NA TRBV9 NA TGTGCCAGCAGCGTAGCTGGGACACACCCGACTGAAGCTTTCTTT CASSVAGTHPTEAFF
TRBJ1-2 few TRBV7-3 NA TGTGCCCGCTATTTTGGCTACACCTTC CARYFGYTF
TRBJ2-1 NA TRBV5-1 TRBD2 TGCGCCAGCAGCCGGGTGGTAGCGGGAGCCAGGGGTAATGAGCAGTTCTTC CASSRVVAGARGNEQFF
TRBJ2-2 NA TRBV4-3 TRBD2 TGCGCCAGCAGCCAAGATCGGAGCGGGACCAACACCGGGGAGCTGTTTTTT CASSQDRSGTNTGELFF
TRBJ2-1 NA TRBV7-2 TRBD2 TGTGCCAGCAGCTTAGGGGGTAAGGTAGCGGGAGCCAGTGAGCAGTTCTTC CASSLGGKVAGASEQFF